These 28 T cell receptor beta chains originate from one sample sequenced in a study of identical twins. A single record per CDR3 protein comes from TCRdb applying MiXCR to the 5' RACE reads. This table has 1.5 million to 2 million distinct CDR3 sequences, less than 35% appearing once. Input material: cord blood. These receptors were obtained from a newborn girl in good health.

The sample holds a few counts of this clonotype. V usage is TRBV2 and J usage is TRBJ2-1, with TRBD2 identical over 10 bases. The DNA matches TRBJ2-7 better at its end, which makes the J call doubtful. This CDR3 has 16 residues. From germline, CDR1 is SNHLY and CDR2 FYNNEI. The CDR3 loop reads CASSDPLAGVYNEQYF. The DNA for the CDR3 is TGTGCCAGCAGTGATCCCCTAGCGGGGGTCTACAATGAGCAGTACTTC.

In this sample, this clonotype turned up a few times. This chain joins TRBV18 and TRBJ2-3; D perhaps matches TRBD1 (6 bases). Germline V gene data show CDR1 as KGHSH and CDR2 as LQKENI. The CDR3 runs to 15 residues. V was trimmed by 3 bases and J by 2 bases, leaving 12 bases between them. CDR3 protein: CASSPRTALTDTQYF. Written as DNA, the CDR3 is TGTGCCAGCTCACCCCGGACAGCCCTCACAGATACGCAGTATTTT.

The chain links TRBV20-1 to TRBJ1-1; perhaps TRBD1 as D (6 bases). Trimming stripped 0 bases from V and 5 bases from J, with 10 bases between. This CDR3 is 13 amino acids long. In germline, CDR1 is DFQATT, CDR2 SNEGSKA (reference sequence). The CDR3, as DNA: TGCAGTGCTAGAGATTGGGGGGCAACTGAAGCTTTCTTT. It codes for CSARDWGATEAFF.

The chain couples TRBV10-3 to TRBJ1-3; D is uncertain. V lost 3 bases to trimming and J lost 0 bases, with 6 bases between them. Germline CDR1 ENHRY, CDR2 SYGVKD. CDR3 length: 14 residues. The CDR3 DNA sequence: TGTGCCATCAGTGACCCGTTCTCTGGAAACACCATATATTTT. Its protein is CAISDPFSGNTIYF.

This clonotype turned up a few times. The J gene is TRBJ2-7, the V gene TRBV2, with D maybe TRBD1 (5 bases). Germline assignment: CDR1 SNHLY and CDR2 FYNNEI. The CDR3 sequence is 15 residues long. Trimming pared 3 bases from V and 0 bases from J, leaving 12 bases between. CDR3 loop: CASSDGRVASYEQYF. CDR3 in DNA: TGTGCCAGCAGTGATGGCAGGGTTGCCTCCTACGAGCAGTACTTC.

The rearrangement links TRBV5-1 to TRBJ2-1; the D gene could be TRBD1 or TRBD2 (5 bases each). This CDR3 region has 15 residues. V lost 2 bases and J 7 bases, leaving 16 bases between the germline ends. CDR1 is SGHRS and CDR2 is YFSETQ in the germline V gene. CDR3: CASSFYSPGRNEQFF. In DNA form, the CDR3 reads TGCGCCAGCAGCTTTTATAGTCCGGGGCGAAATGAGCAGTTCTTC.

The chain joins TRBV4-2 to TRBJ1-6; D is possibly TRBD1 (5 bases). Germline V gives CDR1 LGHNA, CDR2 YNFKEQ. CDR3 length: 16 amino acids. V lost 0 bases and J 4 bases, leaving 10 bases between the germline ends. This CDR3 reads CASSQEAQGYNSPLHF. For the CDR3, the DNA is TGTGCCAGCAGCCAAGAGGCGCAGGGTTATAATTCACCCCTCCACTTT.

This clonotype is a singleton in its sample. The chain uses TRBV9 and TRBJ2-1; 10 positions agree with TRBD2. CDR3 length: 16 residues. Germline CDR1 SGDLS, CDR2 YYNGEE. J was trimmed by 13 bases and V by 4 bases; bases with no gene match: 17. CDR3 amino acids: CASSTSGAQHQETQFF. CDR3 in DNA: TGTGCCAGCAGCACTAGCGGGGCTCAACATCAAGAGACCCAGTTCTTC.

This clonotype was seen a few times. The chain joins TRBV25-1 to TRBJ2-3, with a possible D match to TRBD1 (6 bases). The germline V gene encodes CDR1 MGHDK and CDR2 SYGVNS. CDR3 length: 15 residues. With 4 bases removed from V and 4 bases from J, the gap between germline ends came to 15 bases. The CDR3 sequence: CASSVNGEGADTQYF. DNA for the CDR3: TGTGCCAGCAGTGTTAACGGCGAGGGGGCAGATACGCAGTATTTT.

The CDR3 sequence: CATSDLDYSTDTQYF. DNA of the CDR3: TGTGCCACCAGTGACCTGGACTACAGCACAGATACGCAGTATTTT. V and J are TRBV24-1 and TRBJ2-3; maybe TRBD2 (6 bases). V gave up 4 bases and J gave up 0 bases, with 10 bases separating them. Germline V CDR1 and CDR2: KGHDR, SFDVKD. The CDR3 is 15 residues long.

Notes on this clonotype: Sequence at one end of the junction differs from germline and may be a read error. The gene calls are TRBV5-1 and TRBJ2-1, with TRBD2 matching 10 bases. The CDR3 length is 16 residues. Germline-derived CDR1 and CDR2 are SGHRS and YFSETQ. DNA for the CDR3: TGTGCCAGCAGCTTGCTAGCGGGAGTAACCTACAATGAGCAGTTCTTC. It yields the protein CASSLLAGVTYNEQFF.

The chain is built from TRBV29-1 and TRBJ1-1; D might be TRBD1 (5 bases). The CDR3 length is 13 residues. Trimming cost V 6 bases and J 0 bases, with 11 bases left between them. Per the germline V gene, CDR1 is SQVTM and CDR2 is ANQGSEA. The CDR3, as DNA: TGCAGCGTCACCGGGACGGTGAACACTGAAGCTTTCTTT. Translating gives CSVTGTVNTEAFF.

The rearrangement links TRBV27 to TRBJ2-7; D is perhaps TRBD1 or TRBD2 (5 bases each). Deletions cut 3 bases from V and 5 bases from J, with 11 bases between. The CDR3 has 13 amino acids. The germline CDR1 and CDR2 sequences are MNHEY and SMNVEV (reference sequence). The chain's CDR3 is CASSLGVLHEQYF. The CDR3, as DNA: TGTGCCAGCAGTTTGGGGGTCCTCCACGAGCAGTACTTC.

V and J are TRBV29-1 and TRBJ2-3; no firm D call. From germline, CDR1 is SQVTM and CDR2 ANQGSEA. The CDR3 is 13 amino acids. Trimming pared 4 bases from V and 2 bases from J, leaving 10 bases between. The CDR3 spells CSVGRPLTDTQYF. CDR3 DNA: TGCAGCGTTGGTAGGCCCCTCACAGATACGCAGTATTTT.

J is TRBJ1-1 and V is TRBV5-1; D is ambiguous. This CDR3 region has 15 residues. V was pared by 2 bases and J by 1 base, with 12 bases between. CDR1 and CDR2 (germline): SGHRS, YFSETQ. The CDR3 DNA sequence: TGCGCCAGCAGCTTCGCGCCGGACCAGAACACTGAAGCTTTCTTT. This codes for CASSFAPDQNTEAFF.

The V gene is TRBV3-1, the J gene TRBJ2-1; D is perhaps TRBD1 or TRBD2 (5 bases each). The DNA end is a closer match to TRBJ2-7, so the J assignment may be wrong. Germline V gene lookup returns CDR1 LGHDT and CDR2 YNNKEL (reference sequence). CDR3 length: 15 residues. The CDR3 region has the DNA TGTGCCAGCAGCCGAGATGGGGCTAGCAAGAATGAGCAGTACTTC. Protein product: CASSRDGASKNEQYF.

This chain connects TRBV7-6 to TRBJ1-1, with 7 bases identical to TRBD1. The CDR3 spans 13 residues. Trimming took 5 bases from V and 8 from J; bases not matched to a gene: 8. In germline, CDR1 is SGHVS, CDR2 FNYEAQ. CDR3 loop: CASSPTGKGEAFF. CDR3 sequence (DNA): TGTGCCAGCAGCCCGACAGGGAAAGGAGAAGCTTTCTTT. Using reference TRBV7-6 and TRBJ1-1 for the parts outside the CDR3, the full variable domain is GAGVSQSPRYKVTKRGQDVALRCDPISGHVSLYWYRQALGQGPEFLTYFNYEAQQDKSGLPNDRFSAERPEGSISTLTIQRTEQRDSAMYRCASSPTGKGEAFFGQGTRLTVV.

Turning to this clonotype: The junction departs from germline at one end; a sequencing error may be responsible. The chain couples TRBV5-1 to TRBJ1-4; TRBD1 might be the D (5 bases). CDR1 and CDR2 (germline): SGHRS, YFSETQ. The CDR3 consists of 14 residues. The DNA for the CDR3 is TGCGCCAGCAGCTTGGGACAGAATAATGAAAAGCTGGTTTTT. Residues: CASSLGQNNEKLVF.

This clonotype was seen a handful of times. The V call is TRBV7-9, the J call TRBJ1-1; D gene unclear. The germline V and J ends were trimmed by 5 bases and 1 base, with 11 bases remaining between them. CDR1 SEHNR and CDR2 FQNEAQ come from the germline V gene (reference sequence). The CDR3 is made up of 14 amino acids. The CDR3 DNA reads TGTGCCAGCAGCCCCCGGGCCAGGAACACTGAAGCTTTCTTT. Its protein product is CASSPRARNTEAFF.

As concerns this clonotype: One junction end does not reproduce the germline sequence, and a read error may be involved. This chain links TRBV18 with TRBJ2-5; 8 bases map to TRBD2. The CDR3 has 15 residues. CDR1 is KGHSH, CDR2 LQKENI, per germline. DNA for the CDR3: TGTGCCAGCGCACCAGGGCTAGCGGGCGAAGAGACCCAGTACTTC. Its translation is CASAPGLAGEETQYF.

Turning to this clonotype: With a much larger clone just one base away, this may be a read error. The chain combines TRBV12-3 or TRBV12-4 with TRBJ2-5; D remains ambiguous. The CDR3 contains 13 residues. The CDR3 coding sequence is TGTGCCAGCAGTTTCCAGCGTAAAGAGACCCGGTACTTC. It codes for CASSFQRKETRYF.

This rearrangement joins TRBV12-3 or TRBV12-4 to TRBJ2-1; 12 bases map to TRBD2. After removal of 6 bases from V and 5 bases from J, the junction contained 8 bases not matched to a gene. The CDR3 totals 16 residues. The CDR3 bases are TGTGCCAGCAGGGCTAAGACTAGCGGGAGCAACAATGAGCAGTTCTTC. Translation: CASRAKTSGSNNEQFF.

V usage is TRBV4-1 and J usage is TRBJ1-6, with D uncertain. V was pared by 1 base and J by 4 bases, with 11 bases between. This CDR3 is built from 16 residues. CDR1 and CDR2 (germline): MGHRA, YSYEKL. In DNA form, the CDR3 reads TGCGCCAGCAGCCAAGGTTCTGCAGTGTATAATTCACCCCTCCACTTT. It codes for CASSQGSAVYNSPLHF.

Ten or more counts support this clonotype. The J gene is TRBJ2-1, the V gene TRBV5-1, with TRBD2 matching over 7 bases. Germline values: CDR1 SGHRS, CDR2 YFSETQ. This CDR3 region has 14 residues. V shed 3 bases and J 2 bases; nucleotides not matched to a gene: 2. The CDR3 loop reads CASSSSGTYNEQFF. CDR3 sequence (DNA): TGCGCCAGCAGCTCAAGCGGGACCTACAATGAGCAGTTCTTC.

The CDR3 DNA follows: TGTGCCAGCAGCTTAGGGGTCTTAGGGAGTGAGCAGTTCTTC. Translation: CASSLGVLGSEQFF. The chain has TRBV7-2 and TRBJ2-1, with D perhaps TRBD2 (5 bases). This CDR3 has 14 residues. V was pared by 1 base and J by 9 bases, with 13 bases between. Germline V gene data show CDR1 as SGHTA and CDR2 as FQGNSA.

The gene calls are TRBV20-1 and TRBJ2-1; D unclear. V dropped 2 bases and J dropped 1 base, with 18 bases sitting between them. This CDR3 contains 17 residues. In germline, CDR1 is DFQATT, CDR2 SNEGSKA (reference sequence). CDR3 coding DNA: TGCAGTGCTAGACCATATTTGGACCCTTCTTCCTACAATGAGCAGTTCTTC. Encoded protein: CSARPYLDPSSYNEQFF.

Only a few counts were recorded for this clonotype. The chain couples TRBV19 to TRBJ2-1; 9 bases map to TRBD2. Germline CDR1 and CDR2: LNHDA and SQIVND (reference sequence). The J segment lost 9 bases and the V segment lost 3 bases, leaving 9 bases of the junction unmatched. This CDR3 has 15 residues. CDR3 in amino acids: CASSMLGLAFPEQFF. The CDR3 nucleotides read TGTGCCAGTAGTATGCTGGGACTAGCATTCCCTGAGCAGTTCTTC.

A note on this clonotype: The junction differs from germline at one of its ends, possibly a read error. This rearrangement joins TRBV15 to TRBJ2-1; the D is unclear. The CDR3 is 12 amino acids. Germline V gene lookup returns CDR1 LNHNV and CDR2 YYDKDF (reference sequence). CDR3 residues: CTTSRPYNEQFF. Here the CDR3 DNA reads TGTACCACCAGCAGGCCTTACAATGAGCAGTTCTTC.